This section outlines one TCR beta chain sequence together with its context. Germline V CDR1 and CDR2: MNHEY, SMNVEV (reference sequence). Trimming removed 2 bases from V and 4 bases from J; junction bases left unmatched: 10. The CDR3 sequence is 17 residues long. This specimen belongs to a study of T cells after somatic rescue of genetic block. Measured with immunoSEQ multiplex PCR; TCRdb has only the in-frame clones, and not every one. The repertoire holds 65,000 to 70,000 clones, under 95% seen once, with 3% in the top ten. Source material: peripheral blood mononuclear cells (PBMCs). This TCR came from a man aged 35 to 55. The chain couples TRBV27 to TRBJ2-1; 8 bases agree with TRBD2. CDR3 sequence: CASSLMPGGGQYNEQFF. CDR3 coding DNA: TGTGCCAGCAGTTTAATGCCGGGGGGGGGACAATACAATGAGCAGTTCTTC.